The clone carrying this T cell receptor (beta chain) was recorded at least ten times. Its antigen is undetermined. With molecular barcodes, quantitative 5'-RACE was used to make the TCR beta libraries. Each CDR3 protein gets one entry after TCRdb re-called the 5' RACE reads with MiXCR. The sample holds 800,000 to 900,000 distinct CDR3 sequences, approximately 10% seen once. These data are taken from a study of CD8 T cells in ankylosing spondylitis. Study-level points and caveats: Typical of ankylosing spondylitis blood, it appeared, was a TCR beta motif of roughly eight highly homologous variants. It was reported that disease-linked clones were significantly enriched in matched ankylosing spondylitis synovial fluid.

The CDR3 extends over 14 amino acids. Trimming cost V 6 bases and J 3 bases; bases outside gene matches: 4. Germline loops: CDR1 ENHRY, CDR2 SYGVKD. The origin of this receptor is a male donor with ankylosing spondylitis. The chain uses TRBV10-3 and TRBJ2-1; 8 nucleotides align to TRBD2. Sequenced input: blood, either unsorted or a sorted T cell fraction (not recorded which). The CDR3 reads CAISGRADYNEQFF. CDR3 nucleotide sequence: TGTGCCATCAGCGGGAGGGCCGACTACAATGAGCAGTTCTTC.